This record covers a single T cell receptor beta chain. Antigen: not known. This specimen comes from a study of graft-versus-host responses after intestinal transplantation. Measured with immunoSEQ multiplex PCR; TCRdb has only the in-frame clones, and not every one. The sample yields tens of thousands of clones, 91% seen once. V gave up 5 bases and J gave up 1 base, with 5 bases separating them. Looked up from germline, CDR1 is SQVTM and CDR2 is ANQGSEA. The CDR3 is 11 residues long. This chain connects TRBV29-1 to TRBJ1-1; D is unresolved. The TCR sequence derives from a human donor who received an intestinal transplant. The source was unstimulated CD4+ T cells sorted from spleen or lymph node cells, collected before intestinal transplant. CDR3 DNA: TGCAGCGTTACAGCGAACACTGAAGCTTTCTTT. The encoded protein is CSVTANTEAFF.